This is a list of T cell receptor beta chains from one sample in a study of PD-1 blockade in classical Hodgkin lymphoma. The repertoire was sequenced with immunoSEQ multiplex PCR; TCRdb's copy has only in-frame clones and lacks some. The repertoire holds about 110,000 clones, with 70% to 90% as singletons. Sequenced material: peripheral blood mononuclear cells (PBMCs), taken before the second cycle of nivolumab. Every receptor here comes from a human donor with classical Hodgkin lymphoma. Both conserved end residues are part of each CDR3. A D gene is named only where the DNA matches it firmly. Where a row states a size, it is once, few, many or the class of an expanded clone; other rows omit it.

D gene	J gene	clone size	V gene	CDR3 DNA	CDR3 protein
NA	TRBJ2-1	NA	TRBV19	TGTGCCAGTAGTATAGCGTGGGTGGGGGCCAATGAGCAGTTCTTC	CASSIAWVGANEQFF
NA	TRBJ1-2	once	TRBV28	TGTGCCAGCAGTTTGGCCCCCGTAGAGATGGGTGGCTACACCTTC	CASSLAPVEMGGYTF
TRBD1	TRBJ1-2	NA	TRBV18	TGTGCCAGCTCCTCGGGACAGCCAAACTATGGCTACACCTTC	CASSSGQPNYGYTF
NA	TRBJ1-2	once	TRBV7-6	TGTGCCAGCGGAGAGTCCCCCCTTGGAAACTACACCTTC	CASGESPLGNYTF
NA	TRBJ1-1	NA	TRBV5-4	TGTGCCAGCAGCTTGGGTTACGGCATGAACACTGAAGCTTTCTTT	CASSLGYGMNTEAFF
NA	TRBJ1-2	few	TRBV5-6	TGTGCCAGCAGCTTGGCCAAAGAATACTATGGCTACACCTTC	CASSLAKEYYGYTF
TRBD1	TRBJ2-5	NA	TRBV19	TGTGCCAGTAGTATAGATTGGGACAGGGTGGAGACCCAGTACTTC	CASSIDWDRVETQYF
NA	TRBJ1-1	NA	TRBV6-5	TGTGCCAGCACCAACGGGGGGTATGCTTTCTTT	CASTNGGYAFF
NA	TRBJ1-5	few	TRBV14	TGTGCCAGCAGCCAGAGAGGGAGCAATCAGCCCCAGCATTTT	CASSQRGSNQPQHF
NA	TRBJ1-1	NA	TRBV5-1	TGCGCCAGCAGCTTGGTCGGGCAGCCCAACACTGAAGCTTTCTTT	CASSLVGQPNTEAFF
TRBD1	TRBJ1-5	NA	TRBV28	TGTGCCAGCAGTTCAATACTATACGGGACAGGGGCTCTCTATAGCAATCAGCCCCAGCATTTT	CASSSILYGTGALYSNQPQHF
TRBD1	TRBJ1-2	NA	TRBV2	TGTGCCAGCAGTGCGCACAGGGGGAACTATGGCTACACCTTC	CASSAHRGNYGYTF
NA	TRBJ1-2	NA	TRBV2	TGTGCCAGCAGTGAAGCCCCCGATGGCTACACCTTC	CASSEAPDGYTF
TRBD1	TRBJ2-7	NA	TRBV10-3	TGTGCCATCAGTGAGACCGGGACAGGGGCCTACGAGCAGTACTTC	CAISETGTGAYEQYF
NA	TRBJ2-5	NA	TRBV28	TGTGCCAGCAGTTTGGGAAGGGGACCCCAAGAGACCCAGTACTTC	CASSLGRGPQETQYF
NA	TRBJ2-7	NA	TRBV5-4	TGTGCCAGCAGCGGAACTAGTCCTGCTTACGAGCAGTACTTC	CASSGTSPAYEQYF
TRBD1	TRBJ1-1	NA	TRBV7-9	TGTGCCAGCAGTCTCGGACAGGGTGTTAATTCTGAAGCTTTCTTT	CASSLGQGVNSEAFF